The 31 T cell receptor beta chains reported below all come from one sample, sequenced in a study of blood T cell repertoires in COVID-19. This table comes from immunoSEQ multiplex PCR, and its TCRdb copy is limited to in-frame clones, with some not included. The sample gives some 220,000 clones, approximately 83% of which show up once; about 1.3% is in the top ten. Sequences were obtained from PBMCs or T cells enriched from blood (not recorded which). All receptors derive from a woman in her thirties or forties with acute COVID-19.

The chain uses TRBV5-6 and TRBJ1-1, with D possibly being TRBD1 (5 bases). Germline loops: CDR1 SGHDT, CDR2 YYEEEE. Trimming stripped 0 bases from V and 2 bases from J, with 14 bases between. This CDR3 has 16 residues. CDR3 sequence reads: CASSLDLTAPNTEAFF. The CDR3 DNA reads TGTGCCAGCAGCTTGGACTTGACAGCCCCCAACACTGAAGCTTTCTTT. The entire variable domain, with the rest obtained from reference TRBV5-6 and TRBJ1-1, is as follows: DAGVTQSPTHLIKTRGQQVTLRCSPKSGHDTVSWYQQALGQGPQFIFQYYEEEERQRGNFPDRFSGHQFPNYSSELNVNALLLGDSALYLCASSLDLTAPNTEAFFGQGTRLTVV.

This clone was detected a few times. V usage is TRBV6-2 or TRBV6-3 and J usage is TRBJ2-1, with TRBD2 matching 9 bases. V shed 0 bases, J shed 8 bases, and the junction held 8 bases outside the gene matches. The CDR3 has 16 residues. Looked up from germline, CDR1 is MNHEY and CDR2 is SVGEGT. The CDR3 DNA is TGTGCCAGCAGTTACTCTGGACTAGCGAGGCCCCATGAGCAGTTCTTC. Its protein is CASSYSGLARPHEQFF.

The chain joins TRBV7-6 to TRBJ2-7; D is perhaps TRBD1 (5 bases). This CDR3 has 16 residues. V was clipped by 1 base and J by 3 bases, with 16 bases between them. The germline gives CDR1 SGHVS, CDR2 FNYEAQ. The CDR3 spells CASSLGPPGSHYEQYF. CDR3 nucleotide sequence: TGTGCCAGCAGCTTAGGCCCTCCAGGGTCCCACTACGAGCAGTACTTC.

The CDR3 DNA follows: TGTGCCAGCAGCTCACGGACAGGGGTTAATGAGCAGTTCTTC. This sequence encodes CASSSRTGVNEQFF. This chain joins TRBV5-4 and TRBJ2-1; 9 bases are a match to TRBD1. V trimming: 3 bases; J trimming: 7 bases; junction bases outside the gene matches: 5. CDR3 size: 14 residues. Germline V gene sequence: CDR1 SGHNT, CDR2 YYREEE (reference sequence).

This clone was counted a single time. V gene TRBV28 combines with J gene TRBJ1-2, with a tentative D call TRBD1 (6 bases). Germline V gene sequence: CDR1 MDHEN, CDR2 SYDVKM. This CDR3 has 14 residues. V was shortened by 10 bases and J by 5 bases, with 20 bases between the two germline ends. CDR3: CATLRQAYSYGYTF. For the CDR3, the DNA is TGTGCCACCCTCCGACAGGCCTACTCTTATGGCTACACCTTC.

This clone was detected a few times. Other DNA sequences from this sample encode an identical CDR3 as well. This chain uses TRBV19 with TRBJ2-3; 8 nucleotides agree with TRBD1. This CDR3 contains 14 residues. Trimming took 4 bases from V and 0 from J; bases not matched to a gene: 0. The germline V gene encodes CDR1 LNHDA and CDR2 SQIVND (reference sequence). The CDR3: CASSRTGSTDTQYF. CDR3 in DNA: TGTGCCAGTAGTAGGACAGGGAGCACAGATACGCAGTATTTT.

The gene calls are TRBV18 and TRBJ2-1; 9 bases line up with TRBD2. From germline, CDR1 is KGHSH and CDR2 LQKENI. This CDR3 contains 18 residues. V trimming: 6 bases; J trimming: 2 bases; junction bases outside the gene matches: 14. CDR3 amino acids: CASSTTLAGGPPYNEQFF. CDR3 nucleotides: TGTGCCAGCTCCACCACACTGGCGGGGGGGCCACCCTACAATGAGCAGTTCTTC.

CDR3 residues: CAWSVRAGEAFF. In nucleotides, the CDR3 is TGTGCCTGGAGTGTACGGGCAGGGGAAGCTTTCTTT. The chain employs TRBV30 and TRBJ1-1, with D possibly TRBD1 on 5 matching bases. V was trimmed by 0 bases and J by 8 bases, leaving 10 bases between them. This CDR3 comprises 12 residues. Per the germline V gene, CDR1 is GTSNPN and CDR2 is SVGIG (reference sequence). The full variable domain, its missing parts supplied by reference TRBV30 and TRBJ1-1, is SQTIHQWPATLVQPVGSPLSLECTVEGTSNPNLYWYRQAAGRGLQLLFYSVGIGQISSEVPQNLSASRPQDRQFILSSKKLLLSDSGFYLCAWSVRAGEAFFGQGTRLTVV.

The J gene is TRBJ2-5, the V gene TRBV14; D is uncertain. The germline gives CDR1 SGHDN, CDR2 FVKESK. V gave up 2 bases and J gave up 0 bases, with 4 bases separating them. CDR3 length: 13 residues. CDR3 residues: CASSQQDQETQYF. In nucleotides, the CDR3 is TGTGCCAGCAGCCAACAGGACCAAGAGACCCAGTACTTC.

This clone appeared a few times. CDR3: CASSSGTSGNTIYF. The CDR3 DNA reads as TGTGCCAGCAGCTCCGGGACATCTGGAAACACCATATATTTT. V gene TRBV3-1 (or the pseudogene TRBV3-2) combines with J gene TRBJ1-3, with D possibly TRBD1 on 6 matching bases. The V end lost 5 bases, the J end lost 1 base, and 9 bases lay between the germline ends. CDR1 is LGHDT and CDR2 is YNNKEL in the germline V gene (reference sequence). The CDR3 contains 14 residues.

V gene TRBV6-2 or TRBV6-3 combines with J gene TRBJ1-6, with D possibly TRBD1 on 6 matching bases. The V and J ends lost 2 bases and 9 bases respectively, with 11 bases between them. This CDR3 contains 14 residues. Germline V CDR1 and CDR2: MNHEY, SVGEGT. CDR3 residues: CASSYPRGRSPLHF. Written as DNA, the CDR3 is TGTGCCAGCAGTTACCCCAGGGGCCGTTCACCCCTCCACTTT.

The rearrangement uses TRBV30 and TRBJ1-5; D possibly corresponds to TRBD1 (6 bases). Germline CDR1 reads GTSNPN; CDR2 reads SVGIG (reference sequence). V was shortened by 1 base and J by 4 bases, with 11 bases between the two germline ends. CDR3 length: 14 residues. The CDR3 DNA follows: TGTGCCTGGAGTGGAGGACAGAAAAATCAGCCCCAGCATTTT. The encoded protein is CAWSGGQKNQPQHF.

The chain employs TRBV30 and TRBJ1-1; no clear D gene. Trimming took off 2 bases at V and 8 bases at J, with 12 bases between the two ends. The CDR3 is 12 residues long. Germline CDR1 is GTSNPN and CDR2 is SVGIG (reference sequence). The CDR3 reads CAWSTTQLEAFF. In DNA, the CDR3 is TGTGCCTGGAGTACTACACAATTGGAAGCTTTCTTT.

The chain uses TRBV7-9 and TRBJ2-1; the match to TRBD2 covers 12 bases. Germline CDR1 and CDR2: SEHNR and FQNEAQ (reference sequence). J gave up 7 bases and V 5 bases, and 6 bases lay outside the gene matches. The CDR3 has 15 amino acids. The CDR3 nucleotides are TGTGCCAGCAGCCTTGCTAGCGGGAGGGGAAATGAGCAGTTCTTC. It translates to CASSLASGRGNEQFF.

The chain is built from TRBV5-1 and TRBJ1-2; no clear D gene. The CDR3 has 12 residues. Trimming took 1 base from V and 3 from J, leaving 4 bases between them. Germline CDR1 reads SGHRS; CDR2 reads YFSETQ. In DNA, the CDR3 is TGCGCCAGCAGCTTGACAGACTATGGCTACACCTTC. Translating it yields CASSLTDYGYTF.

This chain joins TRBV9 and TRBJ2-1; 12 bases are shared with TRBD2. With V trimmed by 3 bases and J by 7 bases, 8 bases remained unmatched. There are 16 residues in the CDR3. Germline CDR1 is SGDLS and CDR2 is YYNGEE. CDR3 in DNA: TGTGCCAGCAGCGATACGGGACTAGCGGGCGGTAATGAGCAGTTCTTC. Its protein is CASSDTGLAGGNEQFF.

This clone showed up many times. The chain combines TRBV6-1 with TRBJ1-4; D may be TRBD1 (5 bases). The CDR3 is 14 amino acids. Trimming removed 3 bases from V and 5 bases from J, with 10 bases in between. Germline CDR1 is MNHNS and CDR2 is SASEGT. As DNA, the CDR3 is TGTGCCAGCAGTGATACTAACAGGAATGAAAAACTGTTTTTT. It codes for CASSDTNRNEKLFF.

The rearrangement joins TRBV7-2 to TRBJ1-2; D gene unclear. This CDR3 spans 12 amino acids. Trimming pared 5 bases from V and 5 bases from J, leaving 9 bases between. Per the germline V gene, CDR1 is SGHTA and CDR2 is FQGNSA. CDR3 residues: CASSTRTYGYTF. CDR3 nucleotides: TGTGCCAGCAGCACCCGGACTTATGGCTACACCTTC.

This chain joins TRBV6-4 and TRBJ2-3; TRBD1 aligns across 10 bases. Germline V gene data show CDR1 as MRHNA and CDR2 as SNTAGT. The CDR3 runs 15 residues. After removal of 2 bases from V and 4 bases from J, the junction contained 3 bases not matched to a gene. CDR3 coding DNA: TGTGCCAGCAGTGACGGGACAGGGGAGGCAGATACGCAGTATTTT. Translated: CASSDGTGEADTQYF.

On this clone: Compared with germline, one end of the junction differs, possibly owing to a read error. The CDR3 is CASSTGSSGNTIYF. The CDR3, as DNA: TGTGCCAGCAGTACAGGGTCCTCTGGAAACACCATATATTTT. The J gene is TRBJ1-3, the V gene TRBV19; weak D call: TRBD1 (6 bases). The CDR3 is 14 amino acids. From germline, CDR1 is LNHDA and CDR2 SQIVND (reference sequence).

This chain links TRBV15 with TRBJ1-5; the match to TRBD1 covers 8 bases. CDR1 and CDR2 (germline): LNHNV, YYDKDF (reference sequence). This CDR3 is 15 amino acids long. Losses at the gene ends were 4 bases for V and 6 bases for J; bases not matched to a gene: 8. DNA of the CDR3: TGTGCCACCAGCATAGAGGGACAGGTGGGTCAGCCCCAGCATTTT. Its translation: CATSIEGQVGQPQHF.

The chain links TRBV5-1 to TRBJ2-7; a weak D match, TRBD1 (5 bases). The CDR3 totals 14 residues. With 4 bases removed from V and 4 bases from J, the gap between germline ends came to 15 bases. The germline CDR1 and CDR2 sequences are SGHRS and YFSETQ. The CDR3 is CASSPDGHGYEQYF. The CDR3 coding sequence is TGCGCCAGCAGCCCTGACGGACACGGGTACGAGCAGTACTTC. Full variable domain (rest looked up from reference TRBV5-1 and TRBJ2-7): KAGVTQTPRYLIKTRGQQVTLSCSPISGHRSVSWYQQTPGQGLQFLFEYFSETQRNKGNFPGRFSGRQFSNSRSEMNVSTLELGDSALYLCASSPDGHGYEQYFGPGTRLTVT.

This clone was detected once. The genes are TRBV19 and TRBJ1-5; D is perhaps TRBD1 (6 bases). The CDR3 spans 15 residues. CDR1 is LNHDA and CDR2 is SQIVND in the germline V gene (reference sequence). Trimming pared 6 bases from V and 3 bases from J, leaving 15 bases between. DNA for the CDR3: TGTGCCAGTAGGATCCGGGGGGCTACCAATCAGCCCCAGCATTTT. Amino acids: CASRIRGATNQPQHF.

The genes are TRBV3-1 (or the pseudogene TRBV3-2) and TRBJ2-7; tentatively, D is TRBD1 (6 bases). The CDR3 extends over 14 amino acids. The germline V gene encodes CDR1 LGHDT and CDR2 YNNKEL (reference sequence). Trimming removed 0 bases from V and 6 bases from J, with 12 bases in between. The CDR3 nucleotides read TGTGCCAGCAGCCAAGAGGGACACGGGTTCGAGCAGTACTTC. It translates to CASSQEGHGFEQYF.

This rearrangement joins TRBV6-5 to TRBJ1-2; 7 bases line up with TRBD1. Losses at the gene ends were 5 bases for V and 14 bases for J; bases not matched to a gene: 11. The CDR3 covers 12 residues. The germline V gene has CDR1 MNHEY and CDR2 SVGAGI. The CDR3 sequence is CASSHRTGATTF. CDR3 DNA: TGTGCCAGCAGTCACCGGACAGGAGCTACAACCTTC.

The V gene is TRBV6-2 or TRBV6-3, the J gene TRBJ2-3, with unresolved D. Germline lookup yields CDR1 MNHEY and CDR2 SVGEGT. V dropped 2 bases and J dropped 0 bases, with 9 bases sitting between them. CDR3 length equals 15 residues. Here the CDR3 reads CASSYRTTSTDTQYF. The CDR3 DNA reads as TGTGCCAGCAGTTACCGAACTACTAGCACAGATACGCAGTATTTT.

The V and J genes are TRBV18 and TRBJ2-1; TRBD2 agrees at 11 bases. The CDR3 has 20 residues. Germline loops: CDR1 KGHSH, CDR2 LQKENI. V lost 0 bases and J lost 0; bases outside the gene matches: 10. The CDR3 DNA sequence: TGTGCCAGCTCACCACCGCTTCTAGCGGGAGGTCGGCGCTCCTACAATGAGCAGTTCTTC. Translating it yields CASSPPLLAGGRRSYNEQFF. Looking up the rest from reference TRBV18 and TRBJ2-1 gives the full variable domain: NAGVMQNPRHLVRRRGQEARLRCSPMKGHSHVYWYRQLPEEGLKFMVYLQKENIIDESGMPKERFSAEFPKEGPSILRIQQVVRGDSAAYFCASSPPLLAGGRRSYNEQFFGPGTRLTVL.

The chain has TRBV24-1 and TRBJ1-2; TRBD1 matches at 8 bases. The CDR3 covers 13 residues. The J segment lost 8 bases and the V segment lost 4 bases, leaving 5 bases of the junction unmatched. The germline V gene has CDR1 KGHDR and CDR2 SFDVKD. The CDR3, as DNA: TGTGCCACCAGTGACATACAGGGGGAAGGCTACACCTTC. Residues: CATSDIQGEGYTF.

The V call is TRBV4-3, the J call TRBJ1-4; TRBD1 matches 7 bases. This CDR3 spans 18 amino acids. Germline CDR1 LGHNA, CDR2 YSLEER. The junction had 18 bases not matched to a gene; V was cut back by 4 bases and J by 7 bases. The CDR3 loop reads CASSPERDSILRGEKLFF. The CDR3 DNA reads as TGCGCCAGCAGCCCCGAGAGGGACAGCATACTGCGGGGTGAAAAACTGTTTTTT.

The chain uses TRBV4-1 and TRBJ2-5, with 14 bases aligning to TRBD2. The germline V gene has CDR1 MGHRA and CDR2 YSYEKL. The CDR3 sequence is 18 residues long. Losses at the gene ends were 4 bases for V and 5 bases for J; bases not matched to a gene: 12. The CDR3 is CASSPGLAGGPFRETQYF. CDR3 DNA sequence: TGCGCCAGCAGCCCCGGACTAGCGGGGGGCCCGTTCCGGGAGACCCAGTACTTC.

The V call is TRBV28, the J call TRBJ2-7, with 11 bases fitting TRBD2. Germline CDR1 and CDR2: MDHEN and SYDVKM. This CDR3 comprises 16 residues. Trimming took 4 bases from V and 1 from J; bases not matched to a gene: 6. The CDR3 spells CASSSPTSGGSYEQYF. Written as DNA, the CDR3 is TGTGCCAGCAGTTCCCCTACTAGCGGGGGTTCCTACGAGCAGTACTTC. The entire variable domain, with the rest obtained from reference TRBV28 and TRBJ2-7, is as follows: DVKVTQSSRYLVKRTGEKVFLECVQDMDHENMFWYRQDPGLGLRLIYFSYDVKMKEKGDIPEGYSVSREKKERFSLILESASTNQTSMYLCASSSPTSGGSYEQYFGPGTRLTVT.